The 8 T cell receptor beta chains given below trace back to one sample, sequenced in a study of blood T cell repertoires in COVID-19. Measured with immunoSEQ multiplex PCR; TCRdb has only the in-frame clones, and not every one. The profile shows under 130,000 clones, more than 80% of them singletons. The sequencing input was peripheral blood. The receptors shown here come from a woman between 65 and 79 years old with acute or convalescent COVID-19.

The chain combines TRBV3-1 (or the pseudogene TRBV3-2) with TRBJ2-1; D possibly corresponds to TRBD2 (5 bases). Trimming took 1 base from V and 3 from J, leaving 7 bases between them. Germline V gene data show CDR1 as LGHDT and CDR2 as YNNKEL (reference sequence). This CDR3 is built from 14 residues. For the CDR3, the DNA is TGTGCCAGCAGCCAAGTCGGGGACTACAATGAGCAGTTCTTC. This codes for CASSQVGDYNEQFF.

The rearrangement joins TRBV12-3 or TRBV12-4 to TRBJ1-6; tentative D call: TRBD1 (5 bases). CDR3 size: 12 residues. V was pared by 7 bases and J by 7 bases, with 8 bases between. CDR3 DNA: TGTGCCAGCAAGACAGCAAATTCACCCCTCCACTTT. Its protein is CASKTANSPLHF.

This chain uses TRBV19 with TRBJ2-7; D may be TRBD2 (5 bases). In germline, CDR1 is LNHDA, CDR2 SQIVND (reference sequence). The V end was cut by 1 base, the J end by 3 bases, with 10 bases between. The CDR3 sequence is 14 residues long. CDR3 loop: CASSIGPSSYEQYF. CDR3 coding DNA: TGTGCCAGTAGTATAGGTCCTAGCAGCTACGAGCAGTACTTC.

This chain connects TRBV10-3 to TRBJ1-2; 9 positions match TRBD1. With 3 bases clipped from V and 7 bases from J, the junction kept 6 bases outside the gene matches. CDR1 is ENHRY and CDR2 is SYGVKD in the germline V gene. The CDR3 spans 14 residues. CDR3 in amino acids: CAISERGDRAGYTF. The DNA of the CDR3 is TGTGCCATCAGTGAAAGGGGGGACAGGGCTGGCTACACCTTC.

This clone was seen once. This CDR3 is CATINRQTMNTEAFF. The DNA of the CDR3 is TGTGCCACCATCAACAGGCAGACGATGAACACTGAAGCTTTCTTT. The J gene is TRBJ1-1, the V gene TRBV15; tentatively, D is TRBD1 (5 bases). The germline V and J ends were trimmed by 7 bases and 0 bases, with 15 bases remaining between them. This CDR3 is 15 amino acids long. The germline V gene has CDR1 LNHNV and CDR2 YYDKDF (reference sequence).

The CDR3 nucleotides read TGTGCCAGCAGCATACAATCGACAGGTGCCCCACTCCTCCACTTT. Its translation: CASSIQSTGAPLLHF. This chain joins TRBV14 and TRBJ1-6; D possibly corresponds to TRBD1 (6 bases). CDR1 SGHDN and CDR2 FVKESK come from the germline V gene. V was trimmed by 5 bases and J by 15 bases, leaving 23 bases between them. This CDR3 spans 15 amino acids.

The chain couples TRBV7-2 to TRBJ2-7; 12 bases line up with TRBD2. The trim removed 5 bases at V and 5 bases at J, leaving 7 bases unmatched. Per the germline V gene, CDR1 is SGHTA and CDR2 is FQGNSA. The CDR3 runs 15 residues. The DNA for the CDR3 is TGTGCCAGCAGCCCACGGACTAGCGGGGCCAACGAGCAGTACTTC. This sequence encodes CASSPRTSGANEQYF.

The V gene is TRBV14, the J gene TRBJ1-4; D gene uncertain. CDR3 length: 14 amino acids. V gave up 8 bases and J gave up 10 bases, with 20 bases separating them. Germline CDR1 SGHDN, CDR2 FVKESK. CDR3 bases: TGTGCCAGCCGAAGTGCCGAACCAGGAGGAAAACTGTTTTTT. Translated: CASRSAEPGGKLFF. The variable domain in full, with the rest retrieved from reference TRBV14 and TRBJ1-4, is EAGVTQFPSHSVIEKGQTVTLRCDPISGHDNLYWYRRVMGKEIKFLLHFVKESKQDESGMPNNRFLAERTGGTYSTLKVQPAELEDSGVYFCASRSAEPGGKLFFGSGTQLSVL.